This T cell receptor beta chain was captured in a study of OX40 agonist ivuxolimab in advanced cancers. In the study overall: Patients enrolled in dose escalation were diagnosed with hepatocellular carcinoma, melanoma, renal cell or head and neck cancer. Study outcomes and limitations: Doses of 0.1 to 3.0 mg/kg were accompanied by clonal expansion of CD4+ and CD8+ blood T cells by week 6. Among the lowest levels of clonal expansion were found in partial responders at 0.1-3.0 mg/kg.

Comments on this clone: The antigen is unknown.

The method was immunoSEQ multiplex PCR; TCRdb's version includes in-frame clones alone and lacks a portion of them. The top ten clones hold over 1.3% of a sample with about 68,000 clones, 83% of them seen once. CDR1 is SGDLS and CDR2 is YYNGEE in the germline V gene. The CDR3 extends over 18 amino acids. Trimming pared 1 base from V and 0 bases from J, leaving 19 bases between. The study sampled blood at baseline, cycle 4 day 1, and cycle 7 day 1. The clonotype comes from an adult with an advanced solid tumor such as melanoma, head and neck, liver or kidney cancer. Source: CD4+ or CD8+ T cells sorted from blood, taken in a trial of the OX40 agonist ivuxolimab. The rearrangement links TRBV9 to TRBJ2-5; perhaps TRBD1 as D (5 bases). CDR3 residues: CASSVTSAAGLNQETQYF. The CDR3 nucleotides are TGTGCCAGCAGCGTAACTTCTGCGGCAGGGTTAAACCAAGAGACCCAGTACTTC.